This is a list of T cell receptor beta chains from one sample in a study of CXCR3-negative and CXCR3-positive naive CD8 T cells. For each CDR3 protein, TCRdb gives one entry from its re-call of the 5' RACE reads, without DNA. Its table lists around 63,000 distinct CDR3 sequences. The sequenced sample was naive CXCR3+ CD8+ T cells from blood. The origin of the receptors is a human donor in good health. Some clones in this sample may be carry-over from other donors' samples. The CDR3 runs from the conserved cysteine through the conserved F or W.

j_call v_call cdr3_aa
TRBJ1-1 TRBV25-1 CASSDLVEAFF
TRBJ1-1 TRBV10-3 CAISEDIPHGTEAFF
TRBJ1-1 TRBV5-5 CASGPGTPGSREAFF
TRBJ2-7 TRBV7-6 CASSLEGLASYEQYF
TRBJ1-2 TRBV7-6 CDSSSGQQGYGYTF
TRBJ2-1 TRBV20-1 CSAGTSGGANEQFF
TRBJ2-1 TRBV7-8 CASSPPPFGEQFF
TRBJ2-3 TRBV13 CASTGRTDTQYF
TRBJ2-7 TRBV20-1 CKAGLPYEQYF
TRBJ2-3 TRBV7-6 CASSLTEGSGSDTQYF
TRBJ2-7 TRBV28 CASSLGWANEQYF
TRBJ2-5 TRBV4-3 CASSPGTTPVTQYF
TRBJ2-1 TRBV6-1 CASSTQTSGDYNEQFF
TRBJ1-4 TRBV7-9 CASSPPDRGTNEKLFF